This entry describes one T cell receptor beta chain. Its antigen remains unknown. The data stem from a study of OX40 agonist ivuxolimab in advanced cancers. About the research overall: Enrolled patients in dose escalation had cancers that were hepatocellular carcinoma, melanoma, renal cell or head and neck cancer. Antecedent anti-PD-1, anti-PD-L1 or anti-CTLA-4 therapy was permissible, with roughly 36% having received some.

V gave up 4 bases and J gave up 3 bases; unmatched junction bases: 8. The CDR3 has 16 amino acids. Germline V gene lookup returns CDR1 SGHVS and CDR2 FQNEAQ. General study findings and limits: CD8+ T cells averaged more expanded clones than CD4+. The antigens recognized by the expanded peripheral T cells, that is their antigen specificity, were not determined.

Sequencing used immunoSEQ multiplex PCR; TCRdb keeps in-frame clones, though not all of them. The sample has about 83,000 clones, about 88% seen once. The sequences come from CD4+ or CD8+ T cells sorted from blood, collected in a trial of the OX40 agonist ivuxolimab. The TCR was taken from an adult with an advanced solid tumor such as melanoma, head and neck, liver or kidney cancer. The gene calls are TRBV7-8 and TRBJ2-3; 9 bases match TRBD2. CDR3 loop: CASSWPLAGGTDTQYF. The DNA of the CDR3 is TGTGCCAGCAGCTGGCCATTGGCGGGGGGGACAGATACGCAGTATTTT.